The 21 T cell receptor beta chains listed next were all sequenced from one sample in a study of OX40 agonist ivuxolimab in advanced cancers. The table came from immunoSEQ multiplex PCR; TCRdb's copy has only in-frame clones and leaves some out. Of 40,000 or so clones listed, more than 70% are singletons. Sequences were derived from CD4+ or CD8+ T cells sorted from blood, sampled in a trial of the OX40 agonist ivuxolimab. The receptors come from an adult with an advanced solid tumor such as melanoma, head and neck, liver or kidney cancer.

This rearrangement joins TRBV7-8 to TRBJ2-3; tentatively, D is TRBD2 (5 bases). Trimming took 3 bases from V and 2 from J, leaving 15 bases between them. Germline values: CDR1 SGHVS, CDR2 FQNEAQ. The CDR3 has 16 residues. The CDR3 here is CASSFPLTSPTDTQYF. CDR3 sequence (DNA): TGTGCCAGCAGCTTTCCTCTAACTAGTCCCACAGATACGCAGTATTTT.

The V gene is TRBV7-8, the J gene TRBJ1-3; D gene ambiguous. CDR1 is SGHVS and CDR2 is FQNEAQ in the germline V gene. The CDR3 runs 13 residues. Trimming removed 5 bases from V and 2 bases from J, with 7 bases in between. CDR3 in amino acids: CASSGLAGNTIYF. The CDR3 nucleotides read TGTGCCAGCAGCGGCCTTGCTGGAAACACCATATATTTT.

V and J are TRBV11-3 and TRBJ2-5; D call uncertain. The CDR3 is made up of 16 amino acids. The germline gives CDR1 SGHNT, CDR2 YENEEA. Between the trimmed V and J ends, which lost 5 bases and 2 bases, there was a span of 18 bases. The CDR3 DNA follows: TGTGCCAGCAGCGTATCGCAAGGCCGTTTACAAGAGACCCAGTACTTC. It codes for CASSVSQGRLQETQYF.

The genes are TRBV4-2 and TRBJ1-1, with D perhaps matching TRBD1 (5 bases). Germline loops: CDR1 LGHNA, CDR2 YNFKEQ. Trimming took 4 bases from V and 1 from J, leaving 7 bases between them. The CDR3 has 13 amino acids. CDR3 in amino acids: CASSLGENTEAFF. The CDR3 DNA reads TGTGCCAGCAGCCTAGGGGAGAACACTGAAGCTTTCTTT.

This sequence joins TRBV6-1 and TRBJ2-2; 8 nucleotides align to TRBD2. Germline values: CDR1 MNHNS, CDR2 SASEGT. J lost 4 bases, V lost 7 bases, and 8 bases had no gene match. The CDR3 is made up of 15 amino acids. CDR3 in amino acids: CASKWTSSSTGELFF. The CDR3 nucleotides read TGTGCCAGCAAGTGGACTAGCAGTAGCACCGGGGAGCTGTTTTTT.

The rearrangement uses TRBV5-1 and TRBJ1-3; D remains ambiguous. The CDR3 spans 15 residues. Germline V gene data show CDR1 as SGHRS and CDR2 as YFSETQ. The germline V and J ends were trimmed by 3 bases and 0 bases, with 10 bases remaining between them. The CDR3 nucleotides are TGCGCCAGCAGCTCGGGTAGCGCCTCTGGAAACACCATATATTTT. Its protein product is CASSSGSASGNTIYF.

The CDR3 nucleotides are TGTGCCAGCAGCCTCACAGTCAATCAGCCCCAGCATTTT. The encoded protein is CASSLTVNQPQHF. The chain is built from TRBV7-2 and TRBJ1-5; D unresolved. The CDR3 has 13 residues. Per germline, CDR1 SGHTA and CDR2 FQGNSA. Deletions cut 5 bases from V and 3 bases from J, with 8 bases between.

The chain recombines TRBV19 with TRBJ1-5; D remains unclear. This CDR3 comprises 14 residues. Germline V gives CDR1 LNHDA, CDR2 SQIVND (reference sequence). Trimming took off 0 bases at V and 4 bases at J, with 7 bases between the two ends. The CDR3 nucleotides read TGTGCCAGTAGTATAGACTCGTTTAATCAGCCCCAGCATTTT. Translation gives CASSIDSFNQPQHF.

The chain carries TRBV6-7 and TRBJ1-5; D might be TRBD1 (5 bases). TRBV6-7 counts as an open reading frame of uncertain function. V was cut by 10 bases and J by 0 bases, with 28 bases left in between. There are 19 residues in the CDR3. The CDR3 DNA is TGTGCCACTACACGGGGGTGGGGGAAAACTATTTATAGCAATCAGCCCCAGCATTTT. Amino acid sequence: CATTRGWGKTIYSNQPQHF.

The chain couples TRBV7-9 to TRBJ2-7; D may be TRBD1 (6 bases). This CDR3 comprises 14 residues. CDR1 is SEHNR, CDR2 FQNEAQ, per germline (reference sequence). V was trimmed by 4 bases and J by 7 bases, leaving 17 bases between them. CDR3 DNA: TGTGCCAGCAGCTCGGGACGAAGGGGGTGGGAGCAGTACTTC. Amino acids: CASSSGRRGWEQYF. The entire variable domain, with the rest obtained from reference TRBV7-9 and TRBJ2-7, is as follows: DTGVSQNPRHKITKRGQNVTFRCDPISEHNRLYWYRQTLGQGPEFLTYFQNEAQLEKSRLLSDRFSAERPKGSFSTLEIQRTEQGDSAMYLCASSSGRRGWEQYFGPGTRLTVT.

The CDR3 reads CASSQEGPSGGFTDTQYF. The CDR3 coding sequence is TGCGCCAGCAGCCAAGAGGGGCCTAGCGGGGGCTTCACAGATACGCAGTATTTT. This chain links TRBV4-1 with TRBJ2-3, with TRBD2 matching 10 bases. This CDR3 is 18 amino acids long. The ends lost 0 bases at V and 2 bases at J; junction bases unmatched: 8. Germline values: CDR1 MGHRA, CDR2 YSYEKL.

The J gene is TRBJ2-7, the V gene TRBV4-1; D is undetermined. The germline V and J ends were trimmed by 0 bases and 4 bases, with 13 bases remaining between them. The CDR3 runs to 15 residues. Germline assignment: CDR1 MGHRA and CDR2 YSYEKL. The CDR3 bases are TGCGCCAGCAGCCAAGATCCCGCGGCTGTTTACGAGCAGTACTTC. Translation gives CASSQDPAAVYEQYF.

This chain connects TRBV5-6 to TRBJ1-4; D gene ambiguous. V shed 0 bases and J shed 8 bases, with 8 bases lying between them. Germline CDR1 reads SGHDT; CDR2 reads YYEEEE. The length of the CDR3 is 13 residues. The CDR3 is CASSLDLGEKLFF. The CDR3 nucleotides are TGTGCCAGCAGCTTGGACTTAGGGGAAAAACTGTTTTTT.

The chain employs TRBV11-3 and TRBJ2-7, with 11 nucleotides matching TRBD2. The CDR3 loop spans 14 amino acids. Germline lookup yields CDR1 SGHNT and CDR2 YENEEA. Unmatched junction bases numbered 1, after V lost 0 bases and J lost 6 bases. The CDR3 is CASSLEGTSGEQYF. The DNA of the CDR3 is TGTGCCAGCAGCTTAGAAGGGACTAGCGGCGAGCAGTACTTC.

This clone was counted a single time. V and J are TRBV6-5 and TRBJ2-3, with 7 bases matching TRBD1. This CDR3 has 16 amino acids. Losses at the gene ends were 4 bases for V and 0 bases for J; bases not matched to a gene: 7. Germline-derived CDR1 and CDR2 are MNHEY and SVGAGI. The DNA for the CDR3 is TGTGCCAGCAGTTTACAGGGGCTAGGAAGCACAGATACGCAGTATTTT. Translated, it gives CASSLQGLGSTDTQYF.

The chain uses TRBV7-2 and TRBJ1-2; 9 bases match TRBD1. Per germline, CDR1 SGHTA and CDR2 FQGNSA. V lost 5 bases and J lost 4; bases outside the gene matches: 14. The CDR3 totals 17 residues. The CDR3 coding sequence is TGTGCCAGCAGCCGTTCCAATACAGGGGGCCTGGGCTATGGCTACACCTTC. Its protein is CASSRSNTGGLGYGYTF.

CDR3: CASSLVMGQETQYF. In DNA form, the CDR3 reads TGTGCCAGCAGCTTAGTAATGGGCCAAGAGACCCAGTACTTC. V is TRBV7-2 and J is TRBJ2-5; D is uncertain. The CDR3 runs to 14 residues. V was pared by 1 base and J by 1 base, with 7 bases between. Germline V gene lookup returns CDR1 SGHTA and CDR2 FQGNSA.

CDR3 bases: TGTGCCATCAGTGAAGTGGAAAGCTATAACTATGGCTACACCTTC. It translates to CAISEVESYNYGYTF. The genes are TRBV10-3 and TRBJ1-2; the D is unclear. The ends were cut back, 3 bases at V and 1 base at J, with 12 bases in the middle. The CDR3 loop spans 15 amino acids. Looked up from germline, CDR1 is ENHRY and CDR2 is SYGVKD.

This sequence joins TRBV6-5 and TRBJ1-4, with D hard to call. Germline-derived CDR1 and CDR2 are MNHEY and SVGAGI. Trimming removed 5 bases from V and 15 bases from J, with 19 bases in between. The CDR3 is made up of 13 amino acids. CDR3 loop: CASSRFKGGMVFF. The CDR3 DNA reads as TGTGCCAGCAGTAGATTCAAGGGTGGGATGGTGTTTTTT.

The chain combines TRBV9 with TRBJ1-2; 7 bases are shared with TRBD1. The CDR3 runs to 13 residues. Germline V lookup: CDR1 SGDLS, CDR2 YYNGEE. V shed 7 bases and J 4 bases; nucleotides not matched to a gene: 7. CDR3 amino acids: CASAGQGGYGYTF. The CDR3, as DNA: TGTGCCAGCGCGGGGCAGGGGGGCTATGGCTACACCTTC.

The chain recombines TRBV29-1 with TRBJ2-6, with D perhaps being TRBD1 or TRBD2 (5 bases each). The V end was cut by 6 bases, the J end by 3 bases, with 9 bases between. The CDR3 spans 13 residues. Germline CDR1 reads SQVTM; CDR2 reads ANQGSEA. The CDR3 nucleotides are TGCAGCGTGGGGGTTGATGGGGCCAACGTCCTGACTTTC. This sequence encodes CSVGVDGANVLTF. The full variable domain, its missing parts supplied by reference TRBV29-1 and TRBJ2-6, is SAVISQKPSRDICQRGTSLTIQCQVDSQVTMMFWYRQQPGQSLTLIATANQGSEATYESGFVIDKFPISRPNLTFSTLTVSNMSPEDSSIYLCSVGVDGANVLTFGAGSRLTVL.